The next 31 T cell receptor beta chains were all read from a single sample in a study of T-cell memory formation after mild COVID-19. One entry per CDR3 protein results from TCRdb running MiXCR on the 5' RACE reads. The table has roughly 310,000 distinct CDR3 sequences, about 16% seen once. Specimen: PBMCs or a T cell subset sorted from them (not recorded which). These receptors all come from a man between 18 and 35 years old who had mild COVID-19 (a few samples of this study predate the infection). Cell type and time point are not known.

J is TRBJ2-5 and V is TRBV6-2 or TRBV6-3, with D perhaps being TRBD1 or TRBD2 (6 bases each). Trimming left V 9 bases short and J 3 bases short, with 11 bases between. Germline loops: CDR1 MNHEY, CDR2 SVGEGT. The CDR3 loop spans 12 amino acids. Written as DNA, the CDR3 is TGTGCCAGTCGGGGGCAAGAAGAGACCCAGTACTTC. Translated: CASRGQEETQYF.

This chain links TRBV12-3 or TRBV12-4 with TRBJ2-7; 8 bases match TRBD2. The trim removed 5 bases at V and 7 bases at J, leaving 7 bases unmatched. CDR3 length equals 13 residues. DNA for the CDR3: TGTGCCAGCAGTCCTAGCGGGTGGGAAGAGCAGTACTTC. This encodes CASSPSGWEEQYF.

V and J are TRBV11-2 and TRBJ1-3, with D unclear. Per the germline V gene, CDR1 is SGHAT and CDR2 is FQNNGV. V lost 3 bases to trimming and J lost 1 base, with 4 bases between them. The CDR3 loop spans 13 amino acids. The CDR3 sequence: CASSFLSGNTIYF. The CDR3 region has the DNA TGTGCCAGCAGCTTCCTTTCTGGAAACACCATATATTTT.

This clonotype was detected ten times or more. This rearrangement joins TRBV7-2 to TRBJ2-2, with D perhaps TRBD1 or TRBD2 (6 bases each). The CDR3 covers 16 residues. Germline V gene lookup returns CDR1 SGHTA and CDR2 FQGNSA. Trimming cost V 4 bases and J 2 bases, with 14 bases left between them. CDR3 region: CASSWVGGTNTGELFF. DNA for the CDR3: TGTGCCAGCAGCTGGGTAGGGGGGACCAACACCGGGGAGCTGTTTTTT.

The rearrangement links TRBV19 to TRBJ2-7; tentative D call: TRBD1 (5 bases). V was trimmed by 5 bases and J by 1 base, leaving 15 bases between them. The CDR3 spans 15 residues. Germline CDR1 and CDR2: LNHDA and SQIVND (reference sequence). Here the CDR3 DNA reads TGTGCCAGTAGTCTCAGGGTCGAGGATTCCTACGAGCAGTACTTC. Amino acids: CASSLRVEDSYEQYF.

This clonotype was recorded at least ten times. The J gene is TRBJ1-5, the V gene TRBV19, with 12 bases identical to TRBD1. Germline V CDR1 and CDR2: LNHDA, SQIVND (reference sequence). V dropped 3 bases and J dropped 8; count of bases not matched to a gene: 5. CDR3 length: 15 residues. CDR3 region: CASSMGTGGAEPQHF. CDR3 DNA: TGTGCCAGTAGTATGGGGACAGGGGGCGCGGAGCCCCAGCATTTT.

This clonotype occurred a few times. This chain connects TRBV28 to TRBJ1-2; possible D gene TRBD1, 5 bases. The CDR3 spans 16 residues. Germline-derived CDR1 and CDR2 are MDHEN and SYDVKM. V was shortened by 5 bases and J by 4 bases, with 20 bases between the two germline ends. CDR3 amino acids: CASSRGPVDDLYGYTF. Here the CDR3 DNA reads TGTGCCAGCAGTAGGGGACCCGTGGACGACCTCTATGGCTACACCTTC.

This clonotype came up many times. CDR3 sequence reads: CASSDSSGGTDTQYF. CDR3 DNA: TGTGCCAGCAGTGACTCGAGCGGGGGCACAGATACGCAGTATTTT. The V and J genes are TRBV6-4 and TRBJ2-3; 7 bases map to TRBD2. Trimming removed 0 bases from V and 1 base from J; junction bases left unmatched: 1. CDR3 size: 15 residues. Germline CDR1 is MRHNA and CDR2 is SNTAGT.

This chain links TRBV7-9 with TRBJ2-5; the D gene is possibly TRBD2 (7 bases). Germline CDR1 and CDR2: SEHNR and FQNEAQ (reference sequence). This CDR3 has 19 amino acids. The germline V and J ends were trimmed by 7 bases and 0 bases, with 27 bases remaining between them. The CDR3 loop reads CASIIGTPSPSGYQETQYF. The CDR3 DNA reads TGTGCCAGCATCATAGGGACACCCTCCCCTAGCGGCTACCAAGAGACCCAGTACTTC.

This clonotype was observed a few times. The chain has TRBV7-2 and TRBJ1-6, with D perhaps matching TRBD1 (5 bases). Trimming shortened V by 4 bases and J by 3 bases, and 13 bases separated the two germline ends. The CDR3 is 16 residues long. Germline V CDR1 and CDR2: SGHTA, FQGNSA. The CDR3: CASSSGGVIYNSPLHF. DNA for the CDR3: TGTGCCAGCAGCTCCGGGGGGGTTATCTATAATTCACCCCTCCACTTT.

This clonotype came up many times. The chain uses TRBV5-6 and TRBJ2-7; 7 bases fit TRBD1. With V trimmed by 4 bases and J by 3 bases, 1 base remained unmatched. The CDR3 is 12 amino acids. Germline V CDR1 and CDR2: SGHDT, YYEEEE. The CDR3 coding sequence is TGTGCCAGCAGCAGGACAGGCTACGAGCAGTACGTC. Translation: CASSRTGYEQYV.

This clonotype has a handful of counts. The CDR3 region is CATSDPRREETQYF. The CDR3 bases are TGTGCCACCAGTGATCCCCGACGGGAAGAGACCCAGTACTTC. V and J are TRBV24-1 and TRBJ2-5; D unresolved. The CDR3 spans 14 residues. Looked up from germline, CDR1 is KGHDR and CDR2 is SFDVKD. Trimming took 3 bases from V and 3 from J, leaving 10 bases between them.

This clonotype was detected a few times. This chain uses TRBV6-5 with TRBJ2-3, with D perhaps TRBD1 (5 bases). Germline CDR1 MNHEY, CDR2 SVGAGI. V was shortened by 4 bases and J by 4 bases, with 12 bases between the two germline ends. The CDR3 has 14 residues. The CDR3 protein is CASSFVGAADTQYF. CDR3 DNA: TGTGCCAGCAGTTTCGTTGGGGCCGCAGATACGCAGTATTTT.

This clonotype was seen more than once but under ten times. The V call is TRBV4-3, the J call TRBJ2-3, with TRBD2 matching over 16 bases. Germline loops: CDR1 LGHNA, CDR2 YSLEER. V gave up 0 bases and J gave up 3 bases; unmatched junction bases: 12. The CDR3 contains 21 residues. The CDR3 reads CASSQELGLAGGLLVTDTQYF. Written as DNA, the CDR3 is TGCGCCAGCAGCCAAGAATTGGGACTAGCGGGGGGGCTTTTGGTAACAGATACGCAGTATTTT.

This chain uses TRBV29-1 with TRBJ2-7, with 8 nucleotides matching TRBD1. Germline V CDR1 and CDR2: SQVTM, ANQGSEA. With 3 bases clipped from V and 6 bases from J, the junction kept 4 bases outside the gene matches. The CDR3 runs to 12 residues. The CDR3 coding sequence is TGCAGCGTTGATAATGACAGGGGCGAGCAGTACTTC. Translation: CSVDNDRGEQYF.

This clonotype was counted only a few times. The genes are TRBV24-1 and TRBJ2-2; possibly TRBD2 for D (5 bases). V dropped 7 bases and J dropped 4 bases, with 9 bases sitting between them. The CDR3 is 13 residues long. The germline gives CDR1 KGHDR, CDR2 SFDVKD. The CDR3, as DNA: TGTGCCACCAGCGCCGGACTCACCGGGGAGCTGTTTTTT. Encoded protein: CATSAGLTGELFF.

This clonotype has a handful of counts. Here the CDR3 reads CASSLDSGGGRNEQFF. The CDR3 bases are TGTGCCAGCAGTTTAGACTCTGGCGGGGGAAGGAATGAGCAGTTCTTC. V usage is TRBV12-3 or TRBV12-4 and J usage is TRBJ2-1, with 7 bases lining up with TRBD2. CDR3 length: 16 residues. V lost 1 base and J lost 7; bases outside the gene matches: 10.

The sample holds a few counts of this clonotype. The genes are TRBV6-5 and TRBJ2-7; 9 bases match TRBD1. CDR3 length: 13 residues. Trimming took 5 bases from V and 4 from J; bases not matched to a gene: 3. Germline CDR1 reads MNHEY; CDR2 reads SVGAGI. The CDR3 protein is CASSHGQGYEQYF. The CDR3 coding sequence is TGTGCCAGCAGTCACGGACAGGGGTACGAGCAGTACTTC.

This clonotype was recorded at least ten times. This chain connects TRBV4-2 to TRBJ2-7; 7 bases agree with TRBD2. J lost 7 bases, V lost 4 bases, and 7 bases had no gene match. Germline V CDR1 and CDR2: LGHNA, YNFKEQ. The CDR3 covers 13 residues. The CDR3 nucleotides are TGTGCCAGCAGCCCCCGAACGGGAGGAGAGCAGTACTTC. It is translated as CASSPRTGGEQYF.

This clonotype was seen a few times. This chain uses TRBV24-1 with TRBJ2-1; D gene unclear. The V end lost 5 bases, the J end lost 4 bases, and 8 bases lay between the germline ends. The CDR3 runs to 13 residues. Germline CDR1 KGHDR, CDR2 SFDVKD. CDR3 sequence: CATSGGRYNEQFF. CDR3 sequence (DNA): TGTGCCACCAGTGGTGGGCGATACAATGAGCAGTTCTTC.

The chain uses TRBV6-5 and TRBJ2-3, with TRBD1 matching over 7 bases. Germline values: CDR1 MNHEY, CDR2 SVGAGI. V gave up 5 bases and J gave up 9 bases; unmatched junction bases: 17. This CDR3 has 16 residues. CDR3 in amino acids: CASSPRGQINPRTQYF. The CDR3 coding sequence is TGTGCCAGCAGTCCCCGGGGACAGATTAATCCAAGGACGCAGTATTTT.

This chain connects TRBV7-8 to TRBJ2-3, with 7 bases that match TRBD1. Per germline, CDR1 SGHVS and CDR2 FQNEAQ. V lost 3 bases to trimming and J lost 0 bases; unmatched junction nucleotides: 6. This CDR3 comprises 16 residues. This CDR3 is CASSFWGRGSTDTQYF. In DNA form, the CDR3 reads TGTGCCAGCAGCTTCTGGGGCAGGGGGAGCACAGATACGCAGTATTTT. The entire variable domain, with the rest obtained from reference TRBV7-8 and TRBJ2-3, is as follows: GAGVSQSPRYKVAKRGQDVALRCDPISGHVSLFWYQQALGQGPEFLTYFQNEAQLDKSGLPSDRFFAERPEGSVSTLKIQRTQQEDSAVYLCASSFWGRGSTDTQYFGPGTRLTVL.

This clonotype has just one count. The rearrangement joins TRBV3-1 to TRBJ1-2; D is perhaps TRBD1 (6 bases). The germline gives CDR1 LGHDT, CDR2 YNNKEL (reference sequence). This CDR3 has 12 amino acids. The V end lost 2 bases, the J end lost 5 bases, and 6 bases lay between the germline ends. CDR3 coding DNA: TGTGCCAGCAGCCAAACAGGGTATGGCTACACCTTC. This translates into CASSQTGYGYTF.

In its sample, this clonotype was seen many times. The gene calls are TRBV18 and TRBJ1-1; 9 bases are shared with TRBD1. Trimming took 4 bases from V and 1 from J; bases not matched to a gene: 10. The CDR3 contains 17 residues. Looked up from germline, CDR1 is KGHSH and CDR2 is LQKENI. The CDR3 spells CASSQAGTGFRNTEAFF. The DNA of the CDR3 is TGTGCCAGCTCACAGGCCGGGACAGGGTTTCGGAACACTGAAGCTTTCTTT. The variable domain in full, with the rest retrieved from reference TRBV18 and TRBJ1-1, is NAGVMQNPRHLVRRRGQEARLRCSPMKGHSHVYWYRQLPEEGLKFMVYLQKENIIDESGMPKERFSAEFPKEGPSILRIQQVVRGDSAAYFCASSQAGTGFRNTEAFFGQGTRLTVV.

The J gene is TRBJ1-5, the V gene TRBV19, with TRBD1 identical over 10 bases. The CDR3 runs 16 residues. With V trimmed by 7 bases and J by 2 bases, 8 bases remained unmatched. CDR1 LNHDA and CDR2 SQIVND come from the germline V gene (reference sequence). Here the CDR3 reads CASIRTGGTGNQPQHF. The CDR3 region has the DNA TGTGCCAGTATTCGGACAGGGGGGACCGGCAATCAGCCCCAGCATTTT.

A few counts support this clonotype. The chain has TRBV6-5 and TRBJ1-2; no firm D call. CDR3 length: 15 amino acids. The V end lost 0 bases, the J end lost 7 bases, and 15 bases lay between the germline ends. Per the germline V gene, CDR1 is MNHEY and CDR2 is SVGAGI. Here the CDR3 DNA reads TGTGCCAGCAGTTACTCGGCCACCGGAACTACTGGCTACACCTTC. Translated, it gives CASSYSATGTTGYTF.

This chain uses TRBV6-5 with TRBJ1-1, with a possible D match to TRBD1 (5 bases). Trimming removed 11 bases at V and 6 bases at J, with 13 bases between. The CDR3 extends over 11 amino acids. Looked up from germline, CDR1 is MNHEY and CDR2 is SVGAGI. In DNA, the CDR3 is TGTGCCGCCGGGGCGGGGTCTGAAGCTTTCTTT. Protein: CAAGAGSEAFF.

The genes are TRBV6-5 and TRBJ1-6; D might be TRBD1 (6 bases). CDR1 and CDR2 (germline): MNHEY, SVGAGI. CDR3 length: 16 residues. The V end lost 0 bases, the J end lost 11 bases, and 17 bases lay between the germline ends. The CDR3 protein is CASSYSIQGGKAPLHF. The CDR3 DNA sequence: TGTGCCAGCAGTTACTCGATACAGGGCGGGAAAGCACCCCTCCACTTT.

CDR3 nucleotide sequence: TGTGCCACCAGACAGGGAGGCTCACCCCTCCACTTT. Residues: CATRQGGSPLHF. This rearrangement joins TRBV24-1 to TRBJ1-6; D is perhaps TRBD1 (6 bases). From germline, CDR1 is KGHDR and CDR2 SFDVKD. V gave up 7 bases and J gave up 10 bases, with 10 bases separating them. The CDR3 has 12 amino acids.

This clonotype has just a few counts. The chain joins TRBV6-2 or TRBV6-3 to TRBJ2-7, with D unclear. This CDR3 is built from 16 residues. Looked up from germline, CDR1 is MNHEY and CDR2 is SVGEGT. V lost 2 bases to trimming and J lost 4 bases, with 18 bases between them. This CDR3 reads CASSYAVPAGDYEQYF. The CDR3 region has the DNA TGTGCCAGCAGTTACGCAGTTCCTGCCGGTGATTACGAGCAGTACTTC.

The chain combines TRBV2 with TRBJ2-5; 13 nucleotides agree with TRBD2. With V trimmed by 6 bases and J by 4 bases, 5 bases remained unmatched. The CDR3 contains 15 residues. Germline CDR1 reads SNHLY; CDR2 reads FYNNEI. CDR3 nucleotides: TGTGCCAGCAGGGGACTAGCGGGGAGCGGAGAGACCCAGTACTTC. Encoded protein: CASRGLAGSGETQYF.